This T cell receptor beta chain comes out of a study of T cells in tuberculosis. Study results and caveats: Active tuberculosis TCR-alpha repertoires lay closer to GMM-specific TCRs than IGRA-negative controls, suggesting clonal expansion.

A note on this clone: Its antigen is currently unknown.

TCRdb's copy holds only in-frame clones and misses some; the assay was immunoSEQ multiplex PCR. The sample has about 25,000 clones, more than 90% seen once. Trimming removed 3 bases from V and 5 bases from J; junction bases left unmatched: 4. Germline V gene lookup returns CDR1 SGHAT and CDR2 FQNNGV. The length of the CDR3 is 15 residues. The TCR comes from a donor aged 5 to 30 with latent tuberculosis or without tuberculosis infection. Some clones in this sample may be carry-over from other donors' samples. Material: PBMCs. The chain carries TRBV11-2 and TRBJ1-2; 12 bases match TRBD1. CDR3 DNA sequence: TGTGCCAGCAGCTTGGGACAGGGGGCGTCTTATGGCTACACCTTC. Protein sequence: CASSLGQGASYGYTF. Combining the CDR3 with reference TRBV11-2 and TRBJ1-2 gives the whole variable domain EAGVAQSPRYKIIEKRQSVAFWCNPISGHATLYWYQQILGQGPKLLIQFQNNGVVDDSQLPKDRFSAERLKGVDSTLKIQPAKLEDSAVYLCASSLGQGASYGYTFGSGTRLTVV.